These 18 T cell receptor beta chains were sequenced from one sample in a study of blood T cells in healthy people across ages. Then a second PCR, running about 6 to 12 cycles, was carried out with a sample-barcoded 5' primer and a J-beta primer mix. TCRdb reanalysed the 5' RACE reads using MiXCR and keeps one entry per CDR3 protein. The sample consists of 1,800,000 or so distinct CDR3 sequences, roughly two fifths of them appearing once. The sequencing sample was made of blood. These receptors came from a human donor in good health.

This chain uses TRBV4-3 with TRBJ2-2; TRBD2 is a possible D gene (6 bases). The germline gives CDR1 LGHNA, CDR2 YSLEER. Deletions cut 0 bases from V and 7 bases from J, with 15 bases between. There are 16 residues in the CDR3. The CDR3, as DNA: TGCGCCAGCAGCCAAGAACGACTAGTTTTGGGCGGGGAGCTGTTTTTT. This gives the protein CASSQERLVLGGELFF.

The rearrangement links TRBV29-1 to TRBJ2-1, with D possibly being TRBD1 (7 bases). CDR1 and CDR2 from the germline V gene are SQVTM and ANQGSEA. This CDR3 contains 14 residues. Trimming took off 4 bases at V and 1 base at J, with 11 bases between the two ends. CDR3 nucleotide sequence: TGCAGCGTTGTGGCGGGACAGTCCTACAATGAGCAGTTCTTC. Its protein is CSVVAGQSYNEQFF.

In nucleotides, the CDR3 is TGTGCCAGCTCGGGGGTAGTCGTTGGATCCTACGAGCAGTACTTC. Amino acids: CASSGVVVGSYEQYF. The chain combines TRBV18 with TRBJ2-7; D is perhaps TRBD1 or TRBD2 (5 bases each). This CDR3 has 15 residues. The V and J ends lost 6 bases and 1 base respectively, with 16 bases between them. Germline V gene sequence: CDR1 KGHSH, CDR2 LQKENI. Full variable domain (remainder filled in from reference TRBV18 and TRBJ2-7): NAGVMQNPRHLVRRRGQEARLRCSPMKGHSHVYWYRQLPEEGLKFMVYLQKENIIDESGMPKERFSAEFPKEGPSILRIQQVVRGDSAAYFCASSGVVVGSYEQYFGPGTRLTVT.

This clonotype has a handful of counts. One junction end does not reproduce the germline sequence, and a read error may be involved. The chain joins TRBV5-4 to TRBJ2-1; D may correspond to TRBD1 or TRBD2 (5 bases each). Germline loops: CDR1 SGHNT, CDR2 YYREEE (reference sequence). The CDR3 is 14 residues long. The DNA of the CDR3 is TGTGCCTGCAGCTTTGCCCCGGGGCACAATGAGCAGTTCTTC. Amino acid sequence: CACSFAPGHNEQFF.

This clonotype was observed a handful of times. The rearrangement links TRBV12-3 or TRBV12-4 to TRBJ1-5; the match to TRBD1 covers 9 bases. There are 15 residues in the CDR3. The V and J ends lost 2 bases and 5 bases, in that order; junction bases with no gene match: 4. For the CDR3, the DNA is TGTGCCAGCAGTTTATATGGGACAGGGTATCAGCCCCAGCATTTT. It is translated as CASSLYGTGYQPQHF.

This clonotype was found a few times. The V gene is TRBV29-1, the J gene TRBJ1-2, with TRBD1 as a possible D gene (6 bases). V was clipped by 4 bases and J by 8 bases, with 17 bases between them. Germline-derived CDR1 and CDR2 are SQVTM and ANQGSEA. CDR3 length: 13 residues. The CDR3 region is CSVVVGGRGGYTF. Here the CDR3 DNA reads TGCAGCGTTGTAGTAGGTGGCAGGGGAGGCTACACCTTC.

The chain is built from TRBV28 and TRBJ2-7; 10 bases are shared with TRBD2. CDR1 and CDR2 from the germline V gene are MDHEN and SYDVKM. The CDR3 has 16 residues. J gave up 2 bases and V 5 bases, and 9 bases lay outside the gene matches. CDR3 bases: TGTGCCAGCAGTCCTCCTAGCGGGGGCATCCCCTACGAGCAGTACTTC. Translated: CASSPPSGGIPYEQYF.

The genes are TRBV12-3 or TRBV12-4 and TRBJ2-4, with D possibly matching TRBD1 (6 bases). The DNA matches TRBJ2-7 better at its end, which makes the J call doubtful. The CDR3 has 13 amino acids. CDR3 nucleotides: TGTGCCAGCAGTTTAATCACAGGGACCGAGCAGTACTTC. Translated: CASSLITGTEQYF.

The chain uses TRBV6-6 and TRBJ2-7, with 8 bases identical to TRBD2. The germline V gene encodes CDR1 MNHNY and CDR2 SVGAGI (reference sequence). The V and J ends lost 5 bases and 6 bases, in that order; junction bases with no gene match: 15. This CDR3 is built from 16 residues. The CDR3 loop is CASSTLRGGLLSEQYF. CDR3 in DNA: TGTGCCAGCAGTACATTACGCGGGGGGCTCCTCTCCGAGCAGTACTTC.

V usage is TRBV7-2 and J usage is TRBJ2-1; 12 nucleotides match TRBD1. This CDR3 is 16 amino acids long. V trimming: 0 bases; J trimming: 6 bases; junction bases outside the gene matches: 3. Germline lookup yields CDR1 SGHTA and CDR2 FQGNSA. The chain's CDR3 is CASSLAGTGGLNEQFF. In DNA, the CDR3 is TGTGCCAGCAGCTTAGCCGGGACAGGGGGCCTCAATGAGCAGTTCTTC.

This clonotype was recorded a few times. The rearrangement links TRBV5-5 to TRBJ1-1; D is uncertain. Germline V CDR1 and CDR2: SGHKS, YYEKEE (reference sequence). V dropped 3 bases and J dropped 8 bases, with 14 bases sitting between them. There are 13 residues in the CDR3. The CDR3 region is CASSSIIYGEAFF. DNA of the CDR3: TGTGCCAGCAGCTCGATAATCTATGGGGAAGCTTTCTTT.

In regard to this clonotype: One end of the junction fails to match germline, which may point to a read error. The V call is TRBV29-1, the J call TRBJ2-5; D may correspond to TRBD1 or TRBD2 (5 bases each). The CDR3 is 14 amino acids. Germline values: CDR1 SQVTM, CDR2 ANQGSEA. The CDR3 protein is CSAEGQRGQETQYF. The CDR3 bases are TGCAGCGCTGAAGGGCAGAGGGGCCAAGAGACCCAGTACTTC.

This chain uses TRBV11-1 with TRBJ2-7; D could derive from TRBD1 or TRBD2 (6 bases each). Trimming shortened V by 4 bases and J by 0 bases, and 13 bases separated the two germline ends. Germline V gene sequence: CDR1 SGHAT, CDR2 FQDESV (reference sequence). The CDR3 spans 15 residues. This CDR3 reads CASSYRGVPSYEQYF. The CDR3 region has the DNA TGTGCCAGCAGCTATAGGGGGGTCCCCTCCTACGAGCAGTACTTC.

The genes are TRBV10-3 and TRBJ2-7, with no clear D. V lost 3 bases, J lost 6 bases, and 9 bases lay in between. The CDR3 totals 12 residues. Germline V gene lookup returns CDR1 ENHRY and CDR2 SYGVKD. The CDR3 loop is CAISDPNSEQYF. The CDR3, as DNA: TGTGCCATCAGTGACCCCAATAGCGAGCAGTACTTC.

The chain carries TRBV11-2 and TRBJ1-2; the D is unclear. The CDR3 totals 12 residues. Germline V gene lookup returns CDR1 SGHAT and CDR2 FQNNGV. V lost 6 bases and J 6 bases, leaving 11 bases between the germline ends. As DNA, the CDR3 is TGTGCCAGCAGTGTTGGAGAGGATGGCTACACCTTC. Translating gives CASSVGEDGYTF.

The gene calls are TRBV7-9 and TRBJ2-1; 11 bases are a match to TRBD2. In germline, CDR1 is SEHNR, CDR2 FQNEAQ (reference sequence). This CDR3 has 16 residues. The V gene end was trimmed by 5 bases and the J gene end by 5 bases; junction bases not matched to a gene: 8. CDR3 protein: CASSPKLAGANNEQFF. In nucleotides, the CDR3 is TGTGCCAGCAGCCCAAAACTAGCGGGGGCGAACAATGAGCAGTTCTTC.

The genes are TRBV12-3 or TRBV12-4 and TRBJ1-1; D is possibly TRBD1 (5 bases). V lost 3 bases, J lost 10 bases, and 9 bases lay in between. CDR3 size: 11 residues. As DNA, the CDR3 is TGTGCCAGCAGTTTGGGGGGGGTAGCTTTCTTT. Translation: CASSLGGVAFF.

The chain employs TRBV10-3 and TRBJ1-5; D is perhaps TRBD1 (5 bases). The CDR3 totals 16 residues. CDR1 is ENHRY and CDR2 is SYGVKD in the germline V gene. V lost 3 bases, J lost 1 base, and 13 bases lay in between. CDR3 sequence reads: CAISEWGRGSNQPQHF. In DNA, the CDR3 is TGTGCCATCAGTGAATGGGGGAGGGGAAGCAATCAGCCCCAGCATTTT.